This entry features one TCR beta chain sequence. Original analysis: Scientists estimated how many nucleated cells there were by amplifying reference gene primers. Measured with immunoSEQ multiplex PCR; TCRdb has only the in-frame clones, and not every one. For V, J and clone size, that table is used; D and trimming come from the DNA. The sample carries hundreds of thousands of clones, over 70% recorded once. The source of the sample is a study of blood T cell repertoires in COVID-19. Study details: Acute and convalescent COVID-19 samples came from the United States, Italy and Spain. PBMCs, B-cell-depleted T cells, or T cells provided the cDNA or gDNA that made up the material.

The V and J ends lost 0 bases and 6 bases respectively, with 18 bases between them. CDR1 is SGHVS and CDR2 is FQNEAQ in the germline V gene. The length of the CDR3 is 18 residues. The Seattle patients, enrolled during active infection, were followed longitudinally. This clonotype was sampled from a woman aged 45-65 years with COVID-19, enrolled during active disease. V gene TRBV7-8 combines with J gene TRBJ1-6; a possible D gene is TRBD1 (6 bases). Sequenced material: peripheral blood. CDR3 residues: CASSLALRGSVSNSPLHF. The DNA of the CDR3 is TGTGCCAGCAGCTTAGCCTTAAGGGGGTCTGTGAGTAATTCACCCCTCCACTTT.